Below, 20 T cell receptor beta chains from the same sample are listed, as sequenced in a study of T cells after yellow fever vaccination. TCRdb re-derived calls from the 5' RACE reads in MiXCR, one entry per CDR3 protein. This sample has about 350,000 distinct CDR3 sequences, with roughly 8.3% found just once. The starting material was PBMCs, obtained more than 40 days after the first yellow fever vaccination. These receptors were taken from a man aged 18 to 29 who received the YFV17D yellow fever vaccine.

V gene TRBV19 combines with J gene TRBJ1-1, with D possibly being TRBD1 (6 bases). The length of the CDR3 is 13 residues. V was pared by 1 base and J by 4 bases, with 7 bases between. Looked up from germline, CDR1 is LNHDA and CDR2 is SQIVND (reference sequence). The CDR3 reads CASSIAGATEAFF. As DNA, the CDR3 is TGTGCCAGTAGTATAGCGGGGGCCACTGAAGCTTTCTTT. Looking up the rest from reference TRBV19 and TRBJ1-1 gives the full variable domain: DGGITQSPKYLFRKEGQNVTLSCEQNLNHDAMYWYRQDPGQGLRLIYYSQIVNDFQKGDIAEGYSVSREKKESFPLTVTSAQKNPTAFYLCASSIAGATEAFFGQGTRLTVV.

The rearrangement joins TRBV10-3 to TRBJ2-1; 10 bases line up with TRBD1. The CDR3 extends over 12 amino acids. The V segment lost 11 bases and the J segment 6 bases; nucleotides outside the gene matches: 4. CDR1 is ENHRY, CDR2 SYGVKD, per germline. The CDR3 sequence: CALRTGGNEQFF. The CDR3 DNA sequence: TGTGCCCTGAGGACAGGGGGCAATGAGCAGTTCTTC.

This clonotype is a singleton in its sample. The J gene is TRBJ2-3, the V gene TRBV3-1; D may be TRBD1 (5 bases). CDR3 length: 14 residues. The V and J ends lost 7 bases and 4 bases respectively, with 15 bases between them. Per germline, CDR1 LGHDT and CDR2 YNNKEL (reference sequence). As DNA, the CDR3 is TGTGCCAGCACCACGGTGAAGGGGCCAGATACGCAGTATTTT. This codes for CASTTVKGPDTQYF.

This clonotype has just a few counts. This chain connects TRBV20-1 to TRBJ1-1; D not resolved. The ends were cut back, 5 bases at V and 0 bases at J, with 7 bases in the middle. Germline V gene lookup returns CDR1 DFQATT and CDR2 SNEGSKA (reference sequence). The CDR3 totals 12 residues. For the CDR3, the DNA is TGCAGTGCTCCTAGAGTGAACACTGAAGCTTTCTTT. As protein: CSAPRVNTEAFF.

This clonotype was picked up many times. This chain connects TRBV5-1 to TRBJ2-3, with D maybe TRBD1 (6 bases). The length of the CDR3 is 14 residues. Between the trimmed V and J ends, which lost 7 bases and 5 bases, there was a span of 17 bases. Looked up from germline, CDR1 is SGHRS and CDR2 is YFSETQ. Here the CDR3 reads CASAYEGVGDTQYF. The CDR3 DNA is TGCGCCAGCGCCTATGAGGGGGTGGGAGATACGCAGTATTTT.

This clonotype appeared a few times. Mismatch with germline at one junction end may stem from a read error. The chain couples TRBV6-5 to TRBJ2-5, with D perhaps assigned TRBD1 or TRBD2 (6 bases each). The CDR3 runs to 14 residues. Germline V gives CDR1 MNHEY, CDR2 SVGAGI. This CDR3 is CASSFPGGQQTQYF. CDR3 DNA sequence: TGTGCCAGCAGTTTTCCCGGGGGCCAACAGACCCAGTACTTC.

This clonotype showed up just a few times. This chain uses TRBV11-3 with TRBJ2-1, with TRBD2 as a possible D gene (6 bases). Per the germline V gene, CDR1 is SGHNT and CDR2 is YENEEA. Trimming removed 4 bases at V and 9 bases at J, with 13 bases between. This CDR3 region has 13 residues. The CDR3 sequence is CASSSSRGSEQFF. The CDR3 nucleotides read TGTGCCAGCAGCTCAAGCCGGGGGAGTGAGCAGTTCTTC.

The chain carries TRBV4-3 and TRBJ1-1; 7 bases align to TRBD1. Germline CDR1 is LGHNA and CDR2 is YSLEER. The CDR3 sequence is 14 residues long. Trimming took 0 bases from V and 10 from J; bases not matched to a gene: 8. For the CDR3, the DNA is TGCGCCAGCAGCCAAGACAGGGGGGGGGCCGGAGCTTTCTTT. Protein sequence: CASSQDRGGAGAFF.

The CDR3 reads CSARGGLAGEQYV. As DNA, the CDR3 is TGCAGTGCTAGAGGGGGACTAGCAGGCGAGCAGTACGTC. The genes are TRBV20-1 and TRBJ2-7, with TRBD2 matching over 9 bases. V shed 1 base and J 6 bases; nucleotides not matched to a gene: 4. Germline CDR1 DFQATT, CDR2 SNEGSKA (reference sequence). The CDR3 has 13 residues.

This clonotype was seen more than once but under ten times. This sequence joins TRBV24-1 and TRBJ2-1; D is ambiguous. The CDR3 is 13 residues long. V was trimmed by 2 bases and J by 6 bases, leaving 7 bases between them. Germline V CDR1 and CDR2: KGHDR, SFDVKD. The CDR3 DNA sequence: TGTGCCACCAGTGATTCGGCGACCAATGAGCAGTTCTTC. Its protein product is CATSDSATNEQFF.

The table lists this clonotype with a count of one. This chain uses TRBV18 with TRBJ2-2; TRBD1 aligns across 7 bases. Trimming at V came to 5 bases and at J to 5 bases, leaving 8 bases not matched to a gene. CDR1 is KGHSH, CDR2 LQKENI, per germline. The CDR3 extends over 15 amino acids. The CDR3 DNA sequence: TGTGCCAGCTCAAGACAGGGACCTAGTACCGGGGAGCTGTTTTTT. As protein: CASSRQGPSTGELFF.

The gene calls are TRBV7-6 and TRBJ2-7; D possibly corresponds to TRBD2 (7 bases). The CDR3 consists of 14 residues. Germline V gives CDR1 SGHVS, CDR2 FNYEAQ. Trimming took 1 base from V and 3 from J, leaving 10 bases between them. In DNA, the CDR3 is TGTGCCAGCAGCTTAGTGAGGGGGGGCTACGAGCAGTACTTC. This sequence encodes CASSLVRGGYEQYF.

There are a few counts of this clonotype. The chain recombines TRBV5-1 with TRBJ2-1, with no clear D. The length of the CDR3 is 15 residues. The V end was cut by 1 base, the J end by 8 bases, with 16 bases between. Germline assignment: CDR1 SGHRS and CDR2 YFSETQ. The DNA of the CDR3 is TGCGCCAGCAGCTTGCTGGACGGCCTAACGGATGAGCAGTTCTTC. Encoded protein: CASSLLDGLTDEQFF.

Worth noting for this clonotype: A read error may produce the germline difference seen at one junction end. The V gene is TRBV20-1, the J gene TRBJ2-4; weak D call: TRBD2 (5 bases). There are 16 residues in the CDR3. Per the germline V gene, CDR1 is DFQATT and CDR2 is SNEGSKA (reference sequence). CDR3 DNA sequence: TGCTGTGCTAGAGATCCCTCCGAGGGAGCCAAAAACATTCAGTACTTC. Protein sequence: CCARDPSEGAKNIQYF.

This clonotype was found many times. CDR3 coding DNA: TGCGCCATCAGGGGGGATCTTGAAAAACTGTTTTTT. It specifies CAIRGDLEKLFF. V is TRBV5-1 and J is TRBJ1-4; TRBD1 matches at 7 bases. Germline V gene sequence: CDR1 SGHRS, CDR2 YFSETQ. Trimming cost V 9 bases and J 7 bases; bases outside gene matches: 6. The CDR3 runs 12 residues.

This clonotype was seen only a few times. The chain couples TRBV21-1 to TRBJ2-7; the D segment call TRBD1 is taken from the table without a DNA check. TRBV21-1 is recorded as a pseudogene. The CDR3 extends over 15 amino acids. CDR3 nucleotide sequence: TGTGCCAGCAGCGACCGGGACAGGGACTCCTACGAGCAGTACTTC. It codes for CASSDRDRDSYEQYF.

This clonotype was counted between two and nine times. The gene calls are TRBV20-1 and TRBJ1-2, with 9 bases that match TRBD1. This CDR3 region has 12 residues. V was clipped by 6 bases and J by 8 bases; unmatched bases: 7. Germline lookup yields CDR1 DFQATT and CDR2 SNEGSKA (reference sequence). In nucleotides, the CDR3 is TGCAGTGCCCCCCGGACAGGGGACGGCTACACCTTC. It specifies CSAPRTGDGYTF.

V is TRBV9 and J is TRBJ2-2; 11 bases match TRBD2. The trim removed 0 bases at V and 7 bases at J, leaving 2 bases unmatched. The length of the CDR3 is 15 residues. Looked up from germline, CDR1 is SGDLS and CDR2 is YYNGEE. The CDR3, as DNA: TGTGCCAGCAGCGTAGGTGGACTAGCGGGCGGGGAGCTGTTTTTT. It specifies CASSVGGLAGGELFF.

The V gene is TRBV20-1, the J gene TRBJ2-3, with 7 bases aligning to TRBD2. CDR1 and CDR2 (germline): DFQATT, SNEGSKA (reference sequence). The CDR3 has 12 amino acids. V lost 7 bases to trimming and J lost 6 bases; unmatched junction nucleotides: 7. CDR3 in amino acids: CSVPGTIDTQYF. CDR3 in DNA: TGCAGTGTCCCCGGGACTATTGATACGCAGTATTTT.

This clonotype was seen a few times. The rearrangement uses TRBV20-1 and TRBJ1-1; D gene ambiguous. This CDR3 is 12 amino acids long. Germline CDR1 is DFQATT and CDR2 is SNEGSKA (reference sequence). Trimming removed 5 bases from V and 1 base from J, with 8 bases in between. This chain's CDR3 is CSAAETNTEAFF. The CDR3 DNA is TGCAGTGCTGCGGAGACGAACACTGAAGCTTTCTTT.